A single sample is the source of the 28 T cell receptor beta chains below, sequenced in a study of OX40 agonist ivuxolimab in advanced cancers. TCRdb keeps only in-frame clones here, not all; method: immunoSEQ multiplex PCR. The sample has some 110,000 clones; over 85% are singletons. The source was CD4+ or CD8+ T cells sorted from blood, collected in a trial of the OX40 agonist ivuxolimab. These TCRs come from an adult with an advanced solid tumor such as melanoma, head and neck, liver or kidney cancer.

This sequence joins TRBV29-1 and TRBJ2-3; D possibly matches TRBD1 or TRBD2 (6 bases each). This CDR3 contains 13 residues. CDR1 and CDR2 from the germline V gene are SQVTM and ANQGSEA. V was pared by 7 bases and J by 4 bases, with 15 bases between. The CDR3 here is CSALGGNPDTQYF. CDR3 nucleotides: TGCAGCGCATTAGGGGGGAACCCAGATACGCAGTATTTT.

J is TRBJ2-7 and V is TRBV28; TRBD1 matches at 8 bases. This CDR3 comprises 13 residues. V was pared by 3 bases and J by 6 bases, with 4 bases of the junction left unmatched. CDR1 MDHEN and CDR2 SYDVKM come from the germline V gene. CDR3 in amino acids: CASSFSGTGEQYF. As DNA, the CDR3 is TGTGCCAGCAGTTTTTCCGGGACAGGCGAGCAGTACTTC.

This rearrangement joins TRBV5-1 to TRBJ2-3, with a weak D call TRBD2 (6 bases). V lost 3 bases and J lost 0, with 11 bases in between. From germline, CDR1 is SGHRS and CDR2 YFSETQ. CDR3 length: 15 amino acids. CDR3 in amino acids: CASSSIAVSTDTQYF. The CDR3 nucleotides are TGCGCCAGCAGCTCCATAGCGGTGAGCACAGATACGCAGTATTTT.

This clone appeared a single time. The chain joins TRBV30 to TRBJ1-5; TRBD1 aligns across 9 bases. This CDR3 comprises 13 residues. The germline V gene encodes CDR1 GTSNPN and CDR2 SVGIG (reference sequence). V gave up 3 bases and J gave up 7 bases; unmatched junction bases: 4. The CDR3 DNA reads TGTGCCTGGAGGGACAGGGGAGACCAGCCCCAGCATTTT. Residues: CAWRDRGDQPQHF.

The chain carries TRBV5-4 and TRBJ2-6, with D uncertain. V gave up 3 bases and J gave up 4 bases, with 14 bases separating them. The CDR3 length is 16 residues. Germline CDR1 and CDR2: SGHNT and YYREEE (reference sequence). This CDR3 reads CASSSRATQGANVLTF. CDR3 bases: TGTGCCAGCAGCTCCAGAGCTACTCAGGGGGCCAACGTCCTGACTTTC.

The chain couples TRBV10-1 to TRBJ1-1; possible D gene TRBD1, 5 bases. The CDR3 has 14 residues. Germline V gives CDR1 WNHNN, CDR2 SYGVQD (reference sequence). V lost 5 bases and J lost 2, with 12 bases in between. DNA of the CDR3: TGCGCCAGCAGTCAGTACCGGGGCAACACTGAAGCTTTCTTT. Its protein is CASSQYRGNTEAFF.

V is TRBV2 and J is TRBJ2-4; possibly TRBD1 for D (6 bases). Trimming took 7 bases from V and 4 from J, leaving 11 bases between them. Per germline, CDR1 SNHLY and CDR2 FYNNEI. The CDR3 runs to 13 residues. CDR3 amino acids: CASTRTEKNIQYF. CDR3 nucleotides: TGTGCCAGCACCAGGACAGAGAAAAACATTCAGTACTTC. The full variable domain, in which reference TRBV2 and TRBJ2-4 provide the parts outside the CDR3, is EPEVTQTPSHQVTQMGQEVILRCVPISNHLYFYWYRQILGQKVEFLVSFYNNEISEKSEIFDDQFSVERPDGSNFTLKIRSTKLEDSAMYFCASTRTEKNIQYFGAGTRLSVL.

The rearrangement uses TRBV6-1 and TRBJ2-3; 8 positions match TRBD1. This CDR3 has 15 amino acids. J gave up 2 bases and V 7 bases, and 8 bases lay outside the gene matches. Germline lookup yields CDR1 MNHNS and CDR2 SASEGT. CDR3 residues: CASNTRDRFTDTQYF. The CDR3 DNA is TGTGCCAGCAATACCCGGGACAGGTTCACAGATACGCAGTATTTT.

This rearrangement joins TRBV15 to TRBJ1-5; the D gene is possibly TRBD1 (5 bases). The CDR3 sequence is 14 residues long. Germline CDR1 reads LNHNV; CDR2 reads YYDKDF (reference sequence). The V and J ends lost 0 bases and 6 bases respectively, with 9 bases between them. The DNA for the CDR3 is TGTGCCACCAGCAGAGATCTGGGGGTTCAGCCCCAGCATTTT. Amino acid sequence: CATSRDLGVQPQHF.

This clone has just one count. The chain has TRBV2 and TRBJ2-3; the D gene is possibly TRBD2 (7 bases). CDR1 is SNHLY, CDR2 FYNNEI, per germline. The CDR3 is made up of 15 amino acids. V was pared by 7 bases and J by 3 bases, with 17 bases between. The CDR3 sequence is CASTSQGGGTDTQYF. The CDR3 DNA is TGTGCCAGCACATCGCAAGGGGGGGGAACAGATACGCAGTATTTT. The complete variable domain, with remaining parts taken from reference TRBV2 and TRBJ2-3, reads EPEVTQTPSHQVTQMGQEVILRCVPISNHLYFYWYRQILGQKVEFLVSFYNNEISEKSEIFDDQFSVERPDGSNFTLKIRSTKLEDSAMYFCASTSQGGGTDTQYFGPGTRLTVL.

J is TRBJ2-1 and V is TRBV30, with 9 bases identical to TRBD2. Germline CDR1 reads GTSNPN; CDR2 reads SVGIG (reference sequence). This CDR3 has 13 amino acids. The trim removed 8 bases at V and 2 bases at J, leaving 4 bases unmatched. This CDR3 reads CALSGGAYNEQFF. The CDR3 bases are TGTGCCCTTAGCGGGGGAGCCTACAATGAGCAGTTCTTC. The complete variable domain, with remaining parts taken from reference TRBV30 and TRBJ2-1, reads SQTIHQWPATLVQPVGSPLSLECTVEGTSNPNLYWYRQAAGRGLQLLFYSVGIGQISSEVPQNLSASRPQDRQFILSSKKLLLSDSGFYLCALSGGAYNEQFFGPGTRLTVL.

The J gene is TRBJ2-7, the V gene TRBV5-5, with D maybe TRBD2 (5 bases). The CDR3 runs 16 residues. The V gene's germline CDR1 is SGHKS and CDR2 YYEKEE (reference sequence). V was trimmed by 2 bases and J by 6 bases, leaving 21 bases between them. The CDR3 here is CASSFFQYRGSGEQYF. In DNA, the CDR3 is TGTGCCAGCAGCTTTTTTCAGTATCGGGGATCGGGCGAGCAGTACTTC.

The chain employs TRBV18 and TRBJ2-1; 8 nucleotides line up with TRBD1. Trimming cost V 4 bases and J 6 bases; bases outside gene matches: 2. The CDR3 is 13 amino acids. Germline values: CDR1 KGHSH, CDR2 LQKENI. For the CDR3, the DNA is TGTGCCAGCTCACAACAGGGGGGCAATGAGCAGTTCTTC. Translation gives CASSQQGGNEQFF.

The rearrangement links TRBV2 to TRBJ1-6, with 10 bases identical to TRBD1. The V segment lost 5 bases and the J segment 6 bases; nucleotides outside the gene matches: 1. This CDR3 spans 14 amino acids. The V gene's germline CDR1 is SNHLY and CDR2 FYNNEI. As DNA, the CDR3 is TGTGCCAGCAGTTGGGACAGGGGTAATTCACCCCTCCACTTT. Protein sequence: CASSWDRGNSPLHF.

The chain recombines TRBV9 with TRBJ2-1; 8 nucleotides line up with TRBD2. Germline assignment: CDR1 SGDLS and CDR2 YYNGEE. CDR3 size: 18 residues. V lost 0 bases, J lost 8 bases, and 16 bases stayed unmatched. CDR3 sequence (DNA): TGTGCCAGCAGCGTAGATGTGGGGGGACTAGGGAAGTTCTATGAGCAGTTCTTC. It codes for CASSVDVGGLGKFYEQFF.

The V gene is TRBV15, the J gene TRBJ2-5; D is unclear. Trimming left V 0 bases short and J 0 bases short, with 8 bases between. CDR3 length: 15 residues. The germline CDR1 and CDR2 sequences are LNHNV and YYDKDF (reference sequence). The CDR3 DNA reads TGTGCCACCAGCAGAGATACAGTGTACCAAGAGACCCAGTACTTC. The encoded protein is CATSRDTVYQETQYF.

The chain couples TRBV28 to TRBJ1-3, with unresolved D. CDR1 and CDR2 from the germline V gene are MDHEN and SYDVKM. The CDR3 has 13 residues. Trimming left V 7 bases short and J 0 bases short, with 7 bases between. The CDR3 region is CASMDGSGNTIYF. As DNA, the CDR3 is TGTGCCAGCATGGACGGCTCTGGAAACACCATATATTTT.

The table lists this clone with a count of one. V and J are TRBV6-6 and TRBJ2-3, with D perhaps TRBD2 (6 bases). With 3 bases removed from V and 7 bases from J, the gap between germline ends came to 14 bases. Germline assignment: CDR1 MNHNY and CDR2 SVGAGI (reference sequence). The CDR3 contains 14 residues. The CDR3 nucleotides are TGTGCCAGCAGTTATGGGGTTAGCGGCTATACGCAGTATTTT. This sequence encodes CASSYGVSGYTQYF.

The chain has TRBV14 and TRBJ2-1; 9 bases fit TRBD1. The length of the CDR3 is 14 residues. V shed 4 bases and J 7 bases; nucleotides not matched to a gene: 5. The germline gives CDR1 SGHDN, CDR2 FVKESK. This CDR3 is CASSLGQGMNEQFF. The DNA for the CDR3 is TGTGCCAGCAGCCTAGGACAGGGGATGAATGAGCAGTTCTTC.

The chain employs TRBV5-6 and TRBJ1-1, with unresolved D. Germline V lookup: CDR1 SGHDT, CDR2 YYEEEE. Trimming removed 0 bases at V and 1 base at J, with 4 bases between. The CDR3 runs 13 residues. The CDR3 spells CASSLDANTEAFF. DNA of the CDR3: TGTGCCAGCAGCTTGGATGCGAACACTGAAGCTTTCTTT.

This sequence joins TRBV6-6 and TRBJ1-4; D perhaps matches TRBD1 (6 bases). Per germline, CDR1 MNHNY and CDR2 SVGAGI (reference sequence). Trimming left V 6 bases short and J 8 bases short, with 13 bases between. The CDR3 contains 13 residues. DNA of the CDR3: TGTGCCAGCAGGGGGGGACAACGCGAAAAACTGTTTTTT. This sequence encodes CASRGGQREKLFF.

CDR3 protein: CASSLDPRAHAYEQYF. The DNA for the CDR3 is TGTGCCAGCAGCTTGGATCCCCGCGCCCATGCCTACGAGCAGTACTTC. The rearrangement uses TRBV5-4 and TRBJ2-7; D not certain. The CDR3 length is 16 residues. Germline CDR1 is SGHNT and CDR2 is YYREEE (reference sequence). V was cut by 0 bases and J by 2 bases, with 15 bases left in between.

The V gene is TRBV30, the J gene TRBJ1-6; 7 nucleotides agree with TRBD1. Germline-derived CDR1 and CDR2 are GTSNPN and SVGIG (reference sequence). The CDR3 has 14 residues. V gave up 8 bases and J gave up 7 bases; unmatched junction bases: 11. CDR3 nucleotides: TGTGCCCATGGAGAAGCACAGGGGAATTCACCCCTCCACTTT. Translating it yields CAHGEAQGNSPLHF.

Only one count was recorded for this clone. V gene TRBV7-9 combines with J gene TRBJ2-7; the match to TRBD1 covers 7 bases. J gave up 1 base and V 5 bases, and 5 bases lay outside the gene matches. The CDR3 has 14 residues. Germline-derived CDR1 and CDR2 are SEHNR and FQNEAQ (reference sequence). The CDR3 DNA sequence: TGTGCCAGCAGCCTAGGGACAGTTTCCTACGAGCAGTACTTC. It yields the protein CASSLGTVSYEQYF.

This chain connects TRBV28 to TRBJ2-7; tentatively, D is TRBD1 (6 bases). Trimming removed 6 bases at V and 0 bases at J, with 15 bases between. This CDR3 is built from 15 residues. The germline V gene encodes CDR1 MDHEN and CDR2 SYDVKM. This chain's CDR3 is CASSLPGQISYEQYF. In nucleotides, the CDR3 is TGTGCCAGCAGCTTACCTGGACAGATCTCCTACGAGCAGTACTTC. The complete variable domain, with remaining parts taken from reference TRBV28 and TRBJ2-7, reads DVKVTQSSRYLVKRTGEKVFLECVQDMDHENMFWYRQDPGLGLRLIYFSYDVKMKEKGDIPEGYSVSREKKERFSLILESASTNQTSMYLCASSLPGQISYEQYFGPGTRLTVT.

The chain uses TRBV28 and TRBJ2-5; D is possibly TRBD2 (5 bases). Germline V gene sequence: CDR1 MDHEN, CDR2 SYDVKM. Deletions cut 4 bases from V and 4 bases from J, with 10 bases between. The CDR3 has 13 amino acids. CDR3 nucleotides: TGTGCCAGCAGTTCACCGGGGAGAGAGACCCAGTACTTC. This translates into CASSSPGRETQYF.

CDR3 protein: CASSLGATTNEKLFF. The CDR3 coding sequence is TGTGCCAGCAGTTTGGGGGCTACAACTAATGAAAAACTGTTTTTT. This chain links TRBV27 with TRBJ1-4; D may be TRBD1 (6 bases). CDR3 length: 15 amino acids. Germline lookup yields CDR1 MNHEY and CDR2 SMNVEV (reference sequence). V was pared by 3 bases and J by 0 bases, with 8 bases between.

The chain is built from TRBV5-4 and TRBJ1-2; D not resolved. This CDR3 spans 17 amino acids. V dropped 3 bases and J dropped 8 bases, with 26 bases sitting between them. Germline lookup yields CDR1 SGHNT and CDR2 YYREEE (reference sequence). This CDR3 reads CASSYSLQSESIAGYTF. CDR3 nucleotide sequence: TGTGCCAGCAGCTACTCACTTCAGTCCGAATCCATAGCGGGCTACACCTTC.